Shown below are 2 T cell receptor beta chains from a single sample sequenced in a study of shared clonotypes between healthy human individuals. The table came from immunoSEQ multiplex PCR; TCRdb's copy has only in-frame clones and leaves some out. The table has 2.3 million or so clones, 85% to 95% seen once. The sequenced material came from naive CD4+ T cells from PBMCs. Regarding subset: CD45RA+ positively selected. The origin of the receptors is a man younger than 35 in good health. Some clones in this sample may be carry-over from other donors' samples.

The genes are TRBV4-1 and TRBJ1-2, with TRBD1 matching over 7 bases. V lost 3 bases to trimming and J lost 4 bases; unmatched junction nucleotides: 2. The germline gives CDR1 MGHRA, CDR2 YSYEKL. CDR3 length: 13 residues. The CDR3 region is CASSQTGLYGYTF. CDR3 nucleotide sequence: TGCGCCAGCAGCCAGACAGGGCTCTATGGCTACACCTTC.

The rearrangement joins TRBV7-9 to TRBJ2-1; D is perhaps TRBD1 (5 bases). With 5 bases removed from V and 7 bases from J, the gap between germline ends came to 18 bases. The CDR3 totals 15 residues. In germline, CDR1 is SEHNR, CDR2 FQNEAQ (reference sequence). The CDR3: CASSPRSAGRNEQFF. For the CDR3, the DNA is TGTGCCAGCAGCCCTCGGTCGGCAGGGCGTAATGAGCAGTTCTTC.